The 5 T cell receptor beta chains below all came from one sample that was sequenced in a study of blood T cell repertoires in COVID-19. Only in-frame clones appear in the TCRdb table, and some are missing; sequencing was by immunoSEQ multiplex PCR. This table holds fewer than 300,000 clones, more than 80% found once. The sample consisted of PBMCs or T cells enriched from blood (not recorded which). The receptors derive from a woman in her twenties or thirties who had recovered from COVID-19.

This chain uses TRBV3-1 (or the pseudogene TRBV3-2) with TRBJ1-2, with 7 bases lining up with TRBD1. This CDR3 has 14 amino acids. Losses at the gene ends were 5 bases for V and 2 bases for J; bases not matched to a gene: 5. Germline CDR1 reads LGHDT; CDR2 reads YNNKEL (reference sequence). The CDR3 DNA reads TGTGCCAGCAGCACAGGGGTGGACAACTATGGCTACACCTTC. Its translation: CASSTGVDNYGYTF.

The rearrangement uses TRBV4-3 and TRBJ1-4; TRBD1 agrees at 8 bases. The germline gives CDR1 LGHNA, CDR2 YSLEER. The CDR3 spans 15 residues. V shed 3 bases and J 8 bases; nucleotides not matched to a gene: 8. For the CDR3, the DNA is TGCGCCAGCAGCCAGATCGGGGACAGGAGGGAAAAACTGTTTTTT. This encodes CASSQIGDRREKLFF.

The V call is TRBV5-1, the J call TRBJ2-7, with TRBD1 matching over 7 bases. V lost 4 bases and J lost 0; bases outside the gene matches: 16. There are 18 residues in the CDR3. CDR1 and CDR2 (germline): SGHRS, YFSETQ. The CDR3 is CASSELPSTGAISYEQYF. The CDR3 DNA reads TGCGCCAGCAGCGAACTCCCCTCAACAGGGGCTATCTCCTACGAGCAGTACTTC.

The V gene is TRBV14, the J gene TRBJ1-1; D is possibly TRBD1 (6 bases). Deletions cut 0 bases from V and 4 bases from J, with 18 bases between. CDR1 and CDR2 from the germline V gene are SGHDN and FVKESK. This CDR3 has 17 amino acids. The DNA of the CDR3 is TGTGCCAGCAGCCAAGATCGCGTGGCAGGGGTGGGCACTGAAGCTTTCTTT. As protein: CASSQDRVAGVGTEAFF.

The chain recombines TRBV27 with TRBJ2-7, with 13 bases that match TRBD2. Germline V CDR1 and CDR2: MNHEY, SMNVEV (reference sequence). V lost 3 bases and J lost 6; bases outside the gene matches: 2. This CDR3 has 14 amino acids. Here the CDR3 reads CASSFGTSGTEQYF. CDR3 sequence (DNA): TGTGCCAGCAGTTTCGGGACTAGCGGGACCGAGCAGTACTTC.